Listed below are T cell receptor beta chains from one sample, sequenced in a study of T cell repertoires in cytomegalovirus infection. No cognate antigen is known for these TCRs. One entry per CDR3 protein results from TCRdb running MiXCR on the reads. The sample contains around 900,000 distinct CDR3 sequences, roughly 30% of which appear only once. Source: cultured CD8+ T cells from PBMCs, taken from culture after CMV antigen stimulation. These TCRs come from a human donor in good health (CMV status not recorded). Some clones in this sample may be carry-over from other donors' samples. Both conserved end residues are part of each CDR3. The order of the fields is V gene, D gene, J gene, clone size, CDR3 protein, CDR3 DNA. A D gene is named only where the DNA matches it firmly. Expanded clones are given a class, and other clones once, few, many or no size at all.

TRBV7-2,TRBD2,TRBJ2-5,few,CASSHLAAGGFFVEEETQYF,TGTGCCAGCAGCCACCTTGCTGCGGGGGGATTCTTTGTGGAAGAAGAGACCCAGTACTTC
TRBV6-5,NA,TRBJ2-5,NA,CASRINGGQETQYF,TGTGCCAGCAGGATAAACGGGGGTCAAGAGACCCAGTACTTC
TRBV7-6,TRBD1,TRBJ2-5,many,CASSRGQGALQETQYF,TGTGCCAGCAGTCGGGGACAGGGGGCGCTCCAAGAGACCCAGTACTTC
TRBV7-9,TRBD1,TRBJ1-2,few,CASSSSGTAASNYGYTF,TGTGCCAGCAGCTCTTCCGGGACAGCGGCCTCTAACTATGGCTACACCTTC
TRBV11-2,TRBD1,TRBJ2-5,NA,CASSRGDRVVETQYF,TGTGCCAGCAGCAGAGGCGACAGGGTGGTGGAGACCCAGTACTTC
TRBV7-8,NA,TRBJ1-1,NA,CASSPLDGEAFF,TGTGCCAGCAGCCCCCTAGACGGTGAAGCTTTCTTT
TRBV27,NA,TRBJ2-5,many,CASSRDNQETQYF,TGTGCCAGCAGCCGGGACAACCAAGAGACCCAGTACTTC
TRBV27,NA,TRBJ1-2,NA,CASSLGGGSALTF,TGTGCCAGCAGTTTAGGGGGAGGGTCCGCACTCACCTTC
TRBV7-9,NA,TRBJ2-5,many,CASSPFRDQETQYF,TGTGCCAGCAGCCCATTCAGGGACCAAGAGACCCAGTACTTC
TRBV7-6,TRBD1,TRBJ1-6,many,CASSTGQGNSPLHF,TGTGCCAGCAGCACAGGACAGGGTAATTCACCCCTCCACTTT
TRBV3-1,NA,TRBJ2-3,few,CASSQDPPQAYTDTQYF,TGTGCCAGCAGCCAAGACCCCCCCCAGGCCTACACAGATACGCAGTATTTT
TRBV7-6,NA,TRBJ1-1,many,CASSTKPGGNTEAFF,TGTGCCAGCAGCACAAAGCCCGGGGGGAACACTGAAGCTTTCTTT
TRBV5-4,NA,TRBJ2-5,many,CASSLAGQDFF,TGTGCCAGCAGCTTGGCAGGTCAAGATTTCTTC
TRBV10-3,TRBD2,TRBJ2-2,NA,CAISGVAGFTGELFF,TGTGCCATCAGTGGGGTAGCGGGGTTCACCGGGGAGCTGTTTTTT
TRBV7-2,NA,TRBJ2-3,many,CASSQIPGEAGTDTQYF,TGTGCCAGCAGCCAAATCCCGGGGGAAGCTGGCACAGATACGCAGTATTTT
TRBV4-1,TRBD1,TRBJ2-1,NA,CASSPVGQGRGEQFF,TGCGCCAGCAGCCCCGTGGGACAGGGTCGAGGTGAGCAGTTCTTC
TRBV7-9,NA,TRBJ2-1,NA,CASRQASPNEQFF,TGTGCCAGCAGACAGGCTTCACCCAATGAGCAGTTCTTC
TRBV6-1,TRBD2,TRBJ2-1,NA,CASSPQDSGDEQFF,TGTGCCAGCAGTCCCCAGGATAGCGGGGATGAGCAGTTCTTC
TRBV7-8,NA,TRBJ2-2,NA,CASSFIRETTGELFF,TGTGCCAGCAGCTTTATCCGGGAAACCACCGGGGAGCTGTTTTTT
TRBV9,TRBD2,TRBJ2-1,NA,CASSVGSGGHNEQFF,TGTGCCAGCAGCGTAGGTAGCGGGGGACACAATGAGCAGTTCTTC
TRBV27,TRBD2,TRBJ2-3,NA,CASRTGLDGRTDTQYF,TGTGCCAGCAGAACTGGACTAGATGGTCGCACAGATACGCAGTATTTT
TRBV28,NA,TRBJ1-4,few,CASRTTATNEKLFF,TGTGCCAGCAGAACCACAGCAACTAATGAAAAACTGTTTTTT